This paragraph covers one T cell receptor beta chain sequence. Per the germline V gene, CDR1 is SEHNR and CDR2 is FQNEAQ (reference sequence). V was shortened by 4 bases and J by 0 bases, with 7 bases between the two germline ends. CDR3 length equals 14 residues. TCRdb's table, derived via immunoSEQ multiplex PCR, lists solely in-frame clones and lacks some. This sample yields about 160,000 clones, of which 85% to 95% are seen a single time; roughly 4.8% belongs to the top ten. The sample comes from a study of blood T cell repertoires in COVID-19. In the study overall: The cDNA or gDNA used as material had been derived from T cells, B-cell-depleted T cells, or PBMCs.

The sequence was obtained from a woman aged 45-59 years with acute or convalescent COVID-19. Sequences were obtained from peripheral blood. The genes are TRBV7-9 and TRBJ2-4, with D unclear. The CDR3 sequence is CASSSALAKNIQYF. CDR3 coding DNA: TGTGCCAGCAGCTCAGCCCTAGCCAAAAACATTCAGTACTTC.